This entry lists 20 T cell receptor beta chains sequenced from one sample in a study of a mutant IDH1 vaccine in newly diagnosed glioma. Regarding time point: week 35, safety follow-up. The study gave 300 ug of mutant IDH1 20-mer peptide per vaccine dose, with topical imiquimod. TCRdb's copy holds only in-frame clones and misses some; the assay was immunoSEQ multiplex PCR. The data show under 40,000 clones, about 80% seen once. No antigens are known for them. The sequenced sample was PBMCs, obtained from a glioma patient whose treatment included an IDH1 peptide vaccine. Receptors originate from a man between 40 and 49 years old with glioma. Some clones in this sample may be carry-over from other donors' samples.

This clone has only one observation. The chain employs TRBV5-6 and TRBJ1-2; maybe TRBD1 (6 bases). Germline V CDR1 and CDR2: SGHDT, YYEEEE. CDR3 size: 15 residues. Trimming left V 0 bases short and J 2 bases short, with 11 bases between. In nucleotides, the CDR3 is TGTGCCAGCAGCTTGGGGTTGGGGGGCAACTATGGCTACACCTTC. Its translation is CASSLGLGGNYGYTF.

This clone was seen more than once but under ten times. V usage is TRBV30 and J usage is TRBJ2-7; 7 bases are shared with TRBD1. The CDR3 covers 11 residues. Germline V lookup: CDR1 GTSNPN, CDR2 SVGIG (reference sequence). V lost 8 bases and J lost 3; bases outside the gene matches: 4. The CDR3 is CAGQDFYEQYF. The CDR3 coding sequence is TGTGCCGGACAGGATTTCTACGAGCAGTACTTC.

This clone has a single count. V is TRBV15 and J is TRBJ2-7; TRBD2 is a possible D gene (6 bases). The V gene lost 0 bases and the J gene lost 2 bases, with 11 bases spanning the gap. The CDR3 length is 15 residues. Germline assignment: CDR1 LNHNV and CDR2 YYDKDF (reference sequence). The CDR3: CATSRDRVAAYEQYF. CDR3 bases: TGTGCCACCAGCAGAGATAGAGTAGCGGCCTACGAGCAGTACTTC.

This clone was detected only once. This rearrangement joins TRBV7-9 to TRBJ2-5; 8 positions match TRBD1. CDR3 size: 14 residues. J lost 5 bases, V lost 5 bases, and 7 bases had no gene match. Looked up from germline, CDR1 is SEHNR and CDR2 is FQNEAQ (reference sequence). Here the CDR3 reads CASSRPGTGETQYF. As DNA, the CDR3 is TGTGCCAGCAGCCGACCCGGGACAGGCGAGACCCAGTACTTC. The variable domain in full, completed from reference TRBV7-9 and TRBJ2-5, reads DTGVSQNPRHKITKRGQNVTFRCDPISEHNRLYWYRQTLGQGPEFLTYFQNEAQLEKSRLLSDRFSAERPKGSFSTLEIQRTEQGDSAMYLCASSRPGTGETQYFGPGTRLLVL.

The gene calls are TRBV7-2 and TRBJ1-2, with 9 bases identical to TRBD1. CDR3 length: 14 residues. Germline CDR1 is SGHTA and CDR2 is FQGNSA. The junction had 6 bases not matched to a gene; V was cut back by 4 bases and J by 6 bases. This CDR3 is CASSSGQGIDGYTF. The CDR3 nucleotides read TGTGCCAGCAGCTCGGGACAGGGAATCGATGGCTACACCTTC.

The genes are TRBV7-6 and TRBJ2-1; 9 bases fit TRBD2. V shed 2 bases and J 0 bases; nucleotides not matched to a gene: 2. Per the germline V gene, CDR1 is SGHVS and CDR2 is FNYEAQ. The CDR3 is 16 amino acids. CDR3 loop: CASSLLAGPSYNEQFF. As DNA, the CDR3 is TGTGCCAGCAGCTTACTAGCGGGGCCCTCCTACAATGAGCAGTTCTTC.

The chain uses TRBV5-1 and TRBJ1-2, with D perhaps matching TRBD1 (6 bases). The CDR3 totals 14 residues. Germline V gives CDR1 SGHRS, CDR2 YFSETQ. V shed 0 bases and J shed 7 bases, with 13 bases lying between them. The CDR3, as DNA: TGCGCCAGCAGCTTGGAGGGGGGGGGACGTGGCTACACCTTC. The encoded protein is CASSLEGGGRGYTF. Looking up the rest from reference TRBV5-1 and TRBJ1-2 gives the full variable domain: KAGVTQTPRYLIKTRGQQVTLSCSPISGHRSVSWYQQTPGQGLQFLFEYFSETQRNKGNFPGRFSGRQFSNSRSEMNVSTLELGDSALYLCASSLEGGGRGYTFGSGTRLTVV.

The chain uses TRBV6-5 and TRBJ1-5; possibly TRBD1 for D (6 bases). Germline-derived CDR1 and CDR2 are MNHEY and SVGAGI. The V end lost 9 bases, the J end lost 0 bases, and 12 bases lay between the germline ends. The CDR3 length is 14 residues. The CDR3 sequence is CARQGRGSNQPQHF. Here the CDR3 DNA reads TGTGCCAGACAGGGTCGGGGTAGCAATCAGCCCCAGCATTTT.

This clone has just a few counts. The chain couples TRBV9 to TRBJ1-1, with D maybe TRBD1 (6 bases). The V and J ends lost 6 bases and 0 bases respectively, with 15 bases between them. Germline V gene data show CDR1 as SGDLS and CDR2 as YYNGEE. The CDR3 has 15 amino acids. The CDR3 region is CASNPEGVMNTEAFF. The CDR3 DNA follows: TGTGCCAGCAACCCAGAGGGGGTTATGAACACTGAAGCTTTCTTT.

V is TRBV20-1 and J is TRBJ2-5; D not resolved. The CDR3 totals 11 residues. The ends were cut back, 5 bases at V and 5 bases at J, with 9 bases in the middle. The V gene's germline CDR1 is DFQATT and CDR2 SNEGSKA (reference sequence). For the CDR3, the DNA is TGCAGTGCTGCCGGGCGGGAGACCCAGTACTTC. This sequence encodes CSAAGRETQYF.

The chain links TRBV5-1 to TRBJ2-7, with D perhaps matching TRBD1 (6 bases). CDR1 is SGHRS and CDR2 is YFSETQ in the germline V gene. This CDR3 contains 15 residues. The V gene lost 4 bases and the J gene lost 0 bases, with 14 bases spanning the gap. The CDR3 loop is CASSIAGTLSYEQYF. The DNA for the CDR3 is TGCGCCAGCAGCATAGCCGGGACACTCTCCTACGAGCAGTACTTC. Using reference TRBV5-1 and TRBJ2-7 for the parts outside the CDR3, the full variable domain is KAGVTQTPRYLIKTRGQQVTLSCSPISGHRSVSWYQQTPGQGLQFLFEYFSETQRNKGNFPGRFSGRQFSNSRSEMNVSTLELGDSALYLCASSIAGTLSYEQYFGPGTRLTVT.

CDR3 residues: CASSLLGVSNQPQHF. The DNA of the CDR3 is TGTGCCAGCAGTTTACTGGGGGTCAGCAATCAGCCCCAGCATTTT. The chain couples TRBV27 to TRBJ1-5; maybe TRBD1 (5 bases). Per the germline V gene, CDR1 is MNHEY and CDR2 is SMNVEV (reference sequence). This CDR3 has 15 amino acids. The V gene lost 2 bases and the J gene lost 1 base, with 9 bases spanning the gap.

V usage is TRBV5-1 and J usage is TRBJ2-3; D perhaps matches TRBD1 (6 bases). The germline CDR1 and CDR2 sequences are SGHRS and YFSETQ. V shed 4 bases and J shed 2 bases, with 17 bases lying between them. The CDR3 covers 16 residues. The CDR3 loop reads CASSRTTTGPTDTQYF. DNA of the CDR3: TGCGCCAGCAGCCGGACCACTACAGGGCCCACAGATACGCAGTATTTT. Using reference TRBV5-1 and TRBJ2-3 for the parts outside the CDR3, the full variable domain is KAGVTQTPRYLIKTRGQQVTLSCSPISGHRSVSWYQQTPGQGLQFLFEYFSETQRNKGNFPGRFSGRQFSNSRSEMNVSTLELGDSALYLCASSRTTTGPTDTQYFGPGTRLTVL.

This clone was counted only a few times. The chain has TRBV19 and TRBJ1-5; D unresolved. Germline V gene sequence: CDR1 LNHDA, CDR2 SQIVND (reference sequence). This CDR3 contains 14 residues. The V end lost 5 bases, the J end lost 4 bases, and 12 bases lay between the germline ends. CDR3 region: CASSSLRVNQPQHF. The CDR3, as DNA: TGTGCCAGTAGTTCTCTGCGGGTAAATCAGCCCCAGCATTTT.

This clone was observed a few times. The chain employs TRBV7-9 and TRBJ2-7; the D gene is possibly TRBD1 (6 bases). This CDR3 contains 16 residues. With 5 bases removed from V and 0 bases from J, the gap between germline ends came to 17 bases. CDR1 SEHNR and CDR2 FQNEAQ come from the germline V gene (reference sequence). The CDR3 DNA sequence: TGTGCCAGCAGCGGCCTACGGACAGCTTACTCCTACGAGCAGTACTTC. This gives the protein CASSGLRTAYSYEQYF. Complete variable domain (other parts from reference TRBV7-9 and TRBJ2-7): DTGVSQNPRHKITKRGQNVTFRCDPISEHNRLYWYRQTLGQGPEFLTYFQNEAQLEKSRLLSDRFSAERPKGSFSTLEIQRTEQGDSAMYLCASSGLRTAYSYEQYFGPGTRLTVT.

The rearrangement uses TRBV6-6 and TRBJ1-1; D is ambiguous. With 0 bases removed from V and 0 bases from J, the gap between germline ends came to 8 bases. The CDR3 totals 15 residues. CDR1 MNHNY and CDR2 SVGAGI come from the germline V gene (reference sequence). CDR3 DNA sequence: TGTGCCAGCAGTTACTCTATCGAGCTGAACACTGAAGCTTTCTTT. Its translation is CASSYSIELNTEAFF.

V and J are TRBV28 and TRBJ1-2; no reliable D call. Germline CDR1 reads MDHEN; CDR2 reads SYDVKM. The CDR3 has 10 residues. The germline V and J ends were trimmed by 8 bases and 8 bases, with 9 bases remaining between them. The CDR3 DNA sequence: TGTGCCAGCGGGTGGAGGGGCTACACCTTC. This translates into CASGWRGYTF.

The chain employs TRBV9 and TRBJ1-1; D is perhaps TRBD1 (5 bases). Trimming took 3 bases from V and 4 from J, leaving 16 bases between them. Germline V lookup: CDR1 SGDLS, CDR2 YYNGEE. The CDR3 consists of 15 residues. This CDR3 reads CASSATQDSVTEAFF. In nucleotides, the CDR3 is TGTGCCAGCAGCGCCACACAGGATTCGGTCACTGAAGCTTTCTTT.

This chain links TRBV15 with TRBJ2-3; D is unresolved. Between the trimmed V and J ends, which lost 4 bases and 5 bases, there was a span of 13 bases. The CDR3 runs 14 residues. From germline, CDR1 is LNHNV and CDR2 YYDKDF (reference sequence). The CDR3 DNA reads TGTGCCACCAGCACCCCCTTGTCGCGAGATACGCAGTATTTT. Amino acid sequence: CATSTPLSRDTQYF.

V gene TRBV7-9 combines with J gene TRBJ1-1; perhaps TRBD1 as D (6 bases). Germline-derived CDR1 and CDR2 are SEHNR and FQNEAQ (reference sequence). Trimming pared 1 base from V and 4 bases from J, leaving 13 bases between. The CDR3 length is 15 residues. The CDR3 reads CASSLDGGPSTEAFF. Here the CDR3 DNA reads TGTGCCAGCAGCTTAGATGGGGGGCCGAGCACTGAAGCTTTCTTT.